A selection of T cell receptor beta chains follows, all from one sample in a study of cytomegalovirus exposure and HLA in healthy donors. The assay was immunoSEQ multiplex PCR, and TCRdb's table has in-frame clones only and misses some. The table includes about 150,000 clones, around two thirds detected once. Sample: PBMCs. The receptors here all came from a man younger than 40 in good health and CMV-seropositive. The CDR3 runs from the conserved cysteine through the conserved F or W. D genes are given only for firm matches. The listing skips clone size in some rows; elsewhere it reads once, few, many or a size class.

- | TRBJ2-7 | TRBV30 | - | TGTGCCTGGATGCGAATGAGTAGCTCCTACGAGCAGTACTTC | CAWMRMSSSYEQYF
TRBD1 | TRBJ2-7 | TRBV27 | once | TGTGCCAGCAGAACTTCCGGGACAGGGTTCAGCGAGCAGTACTTC | CASRTSGTGFSEQYF
- | TRBJ2-7 | TRBV27 | few | TGTGCCACAGGACGACCTCAATCCGCCGCGGGACGATACGAGCAGTACTTC | CATGRPQSAAGRYEQYF
- | TRBJ2-7 | TRBV11-2 | - | TGTGCCAGCAGCTTATCCAACTCCTACTCCTACGAGCAGTACTTC | CASSLSNSYSYEQYF
- | TRBJ2-1 | TRBV7-3 | - | TGTGCCAGCAGCCCTAAAACAGGTGGTGAGCAGTTCTTC | CASSPKTGGEQFF
- | TRBJ1-4 | TRBV7-9 | few | TGTGCCAGCAGCCCTCCGACAGTTGCAACTAATGAAAAACTGTTTTTT | CASSPPTVATNEKLFF
- | TRBJ1-1 | TRBV30 | - | TGTGCCTGGAGTGTACTACCACCGTCGAGGGAGCAGGCTTTCTTT | CAWSVLPPSREQAFF
- | TRBJ1-1 | TRBV6-6 | - | TGTGCCAGCGGAACAGGGCCCTGTGAAGCTTTCTTT | CASGTGPCEAFF
- | TRBJ1-1 | TRBV6-1 | few | TGTGCCAGCAGTGAGTCCGGGACTGAAGCTTTCTTT | CASSESGTEAFF
TRBD1 | TRBJ1-2 | TRBV6-5 | - | TGTGCCAGCAGTTCCCGGGACAGCTGGACCTATGGCTACACCTTC | CASSSRDSWTYGYTF
TRBD1 | TRBJ1-2 | TRBV15 | few | TGTGCCACCAGCACGAGGAAGACAGGGGTTATTTTTGGCTACACCTTC | CATSTRKTGVIFGYTF
TRBD1 | TRBJ2-5 | TRBV7-3 | - | TGTGCCAGCAGCCGACAGGGGGCCGGTCAAGAGACCCAGTACTTC | CASSRQGAGQETQYF
TRBD1 | TRBJ1-5 | TRBV30 | - | TGTGCCTGGAAAACGACAGGGAGCAATCAGCCCCAGCATTTT | CAWKTTGSNQPQHF
- | TRBJ2-1 | TRBV10-1 | few | TGCGCCAGCAGTGTTACTAGGTTTTCCAATGAGCAGTTCTTC | CASSVTRFSNEQFF
TRBD2 | TRBJ2-2 | TRBV2 | - | TGTGCCAGCAGCGAATCGGGACTAGCGGGAGGCCCGAACACCGGGGAGCTGTTTTTT | CASSESGLAGGPNTGELFF
TRBD1 | TRBJ2-7 | TRBV27 | once | TGTGCCAGCAGTTCCTACCTAACAGGGACAGGGACCGAGCAGTACTTC | CASSSYLTGTGTEQYF
- | TRBJ2-1 | TRBV6-6 | - | TGTGCCAGCAGCCTCTCCAACGGCTACAATGAGCAGTTCTTC | CASSLSNGYNEQFF
TRBD2 | TRBJ2-1 | TRBV29-1 | - | TGCAGCGTTGTGGCTAGCGGGTACAATGAGCAGTTCTTC | CSVVASGYNEQFF
- | TRBJ2-7 | TRBV10-3 | - | TGTGCCATCGGGGAGAGCTCCTACGAGCAGTACTTC | CAIGESSYEQYF
TRBD1 | TRBJ2-7 | TRBV7-9 | - | TGTGCCAGCAGTGCCGGACAGGCCTTTTACTTC | CASSAGQAFYF
- | TRBJ1-2 | TRBV4-2 | once | TGTGCCAGCAGCTCCGAGGCGGGGTACAAAACCTTC | CASSSEAGYKTF
TRBD2 | TRBJ2-7 | TRBV2 | - | TGTGCCAGCAGTTTTAGCGGGAGGTACGAGCAGTACTTC | CASSFSGRYEQYF
TRBD2 | TRBJ2-3 | TRBV11-2 | few | TGTGCCAGCAGCTGGAGGAGTAGCGGGACCACAGATACGCAGTATTTT | CASSWRSSGTTDTQYF
TRBD2 | TRBJ2-7 | TRBV2 | - | TGTGCCAGCGTATCCGGGACTAGCGGAACCTACGAGCAGTACTTC | CASVSGTSGTYEQYF
TRBD2 | TRBJ2-7 | TRBV30 | - | TGTGCCTGGTCGGGACTAGCGCGCTACGAGCAGTACTTC | CAWSGLARYEQYF
TRBD2 | TRBJ2-3 | TRBV5-1 | - | TGCGCCAGCAGCTCGGGACTAGGATGGGGTACGCAGTATTTT | CASSSGLGWGTQYF
TRBD1 | TRBJ1-1 | TRBV10-2 | - | TGCGCCAGCAGTCCTACCCGACAGGGTATGAACACTGAAGCTTTCTTT | CASSPTRQGMNTEAFF
- | TRBJ1-1 | TRBV6-4 | - | TGTGCCAGCAAGGTCGAGGCGGACACTGAAGCTTTCTTT | CASKVEADTEAFF
TRBD1 | TRBJ1-1 | TRBV5-1 | once | TGCGCCAGCAGCGCACAGGGACAGTCCACTGAAGCTTTCTTT | CASSAQGQSTEAFF
- | TRBJ2-5 | TRBV28 | - | TGTGCCAGCAGATCCGTCGCGGCAGCCCGGGAGACCCAGTACTTC | CASRSVAAARETQYF
TRBD2 | TRBJ2-3 | TRBV27 | - | TGTGCCAGCAGCCATAGACTAGCGGGAGACGGGGGCGCAGATACGCAGTATTTT | CASSHRLAGDGGADTQYF
- | TRBJ1-1 | TRBV29-1 | - | TGCAGCGTTGATACTGACGGGGGGTACACTGAAGCTTTCTTT | CSVDTDGGYTEAFF
- | TRBJ2-7 | TRBV30 | - | TGTGCCTGGAGTGGTTTGGGCGAGCAGTACTTC | CAWSGLGEQYF
TRBD2 | TRBJ2-3 | TRBV6-1 | - | TGTGCCAGCAGTGGCCCGGGACTAGGTACAGATACGCAGTATTTT | CASSGPGLGTDTQYF
TRBD2 | TRBJ2-3 | TRBV30 | - | TGTGCCTGGAGTAAGGGACTACCCACAGATACGCAGTATTTT | CAWSKGLPTDTQYF
TRBD1 | TRBJ1-2 | TRBV25-1 | - | TGTGCCAGCAGTGATCCGGTCCCAGGGACAGGGTATGGCTACACCTTC | CASSDPVPGTGYGYTF
TRBD2 | TRBJ2-1 | TRBV4-2 | - | TGTGCCAGCAGCCAAGAGGGACCGGGACTACTGTCCTACAATGAGCAGTTCTTC | CASSQEGPGLLSYNEQFF
- | TRBJ1-1 | TRBV6-5 | - | TGTGCCAGCTCCAGGGTGCTGATGGACACTGAAGCTTTCTTT | CASSRVLMDTEAFF
TRBD2 | TRBJ2-1 | TRBV4-2 | once | TGTGCCAGCAGCCAAGAGCTAGCGGGAGGCCATGAGCAGTTCTTC | CASSQELAGGHEQFF
TRBD1 | TRBJ2-2 | TRBV2 | few | TGTGCCAGCCGACAGGGGGGCGGGGAGCTGTTTTTT | CASRQGGGELFF
- | TRBJ1-1 | TRBV14 | few | TGTGCCAGCAGCCAAGCGGGCACTGAAGCTTTCTTT | CASSQAGTEAFF
- | TRBJ1-3 | TRBV30 | - | TGTGCCTCCGAGGAGGTCTCTGGAAACACCATATATTTT | CASEEVSGNTIYF
- | TRBJ1-2 | TRBV6-5 | - | TGTGCCAGCAGTTACTCCTCGGGCCGGGGGGGCTACACCTTC | CASSYSSGRGGYTF
- | TRBJ2-1 | TRBV29-1 | few | TGCAGCGTTGTGGTCCGCGGGATAAATAAAAATGAGCAGTTCTTC | CSVVVRGINKNEQFF